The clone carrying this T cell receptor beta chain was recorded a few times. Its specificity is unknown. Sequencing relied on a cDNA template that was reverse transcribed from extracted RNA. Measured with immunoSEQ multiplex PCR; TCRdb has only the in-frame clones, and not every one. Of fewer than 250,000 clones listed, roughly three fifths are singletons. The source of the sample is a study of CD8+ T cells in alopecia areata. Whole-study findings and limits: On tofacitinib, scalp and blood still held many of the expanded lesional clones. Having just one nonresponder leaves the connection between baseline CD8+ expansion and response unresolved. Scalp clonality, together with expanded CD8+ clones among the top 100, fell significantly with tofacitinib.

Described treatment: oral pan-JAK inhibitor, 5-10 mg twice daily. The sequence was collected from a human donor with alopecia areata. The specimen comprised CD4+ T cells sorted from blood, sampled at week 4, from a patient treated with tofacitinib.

CDR3 loop: CASSMGLAGSTGELFF. The CDR3 DNA sequence: TGTGCCAGCAGCATGGGACTAGCGGGTTCCACCGGGGAGCTGTTTTTT. The chain couples TRBV7-9 to TRBJ2-2; 12 bases agree with TRBD2. Trimming took 5 bases from V and 4 from J; bases not matched to a gene: 5. The CDR3 sequence is 16 residues long. CDR1 is SEHNR, CDR2 FQNEAQ, per germline (reference sequence).